This T cell receptor (beta chain) was obtained from a study of neurological immune-mediated disorders (dated by TCRdb to between 2017 and 2020). Study-wide context: Among the 35 or so multiple sclerosis patients, relapsing-remitting MS was present in around 30 and secondary progressive MS was present in 3. Peripheral blood TCR-beta repertoires from patients with HTLV-I-associated myelopathy (HAM/TSP), patients with multiple sclerosis, and healthy controls were compared in the study using UMI-based sequencing. Longitudinal samples, technical triplicates and paired sorted CD4+ and CD8+ T-cell subsets, alongside PBMC samples, were included among the roughly 98 TCR-beta libraries. Longitudinal HAM/TSP donors and healthy donors each had 3 time-points at intervals of about 3-40 months. The cohort included about 66 subjects: roughly 15 with HAM/TSP, about 34 with multiple sclerosis, and some 20 healthy controls. Overall study outcomes, separate from this receptor: TCR clonal expansion was greatest in HAM/TSP patients and smallest in MS patients, who ranked below even healthy controls. No identical CDR3 amino acid sequences were found to be shared among expanded clones across subjects, suggesting that TCR-beta repertoires were private in all groups. The MS cluster was not associated with any clinical or MRI features, and the authors stated that larger cohorts are needed. Repertoires from 18 of 34 MS patients were grouped by phylogenetic analysis into a cluster of related CDR3 sequences, suggesting a possible repertoire-level signature.

V loses 4 bases of germline sequence and J loses 7 bases, and the interval between the two ends is 9 bases. CDR1 and CDR2, per the germline V gene, are SGHDT and YYEEEE. There are 12 amino acids in the CDR3, from cysteine to phenylalanine inclusive. Here the CDR3 DNA is all that survives: 36 bases in frame from base 1. cDNA was synthesized by template-switch 5'RACE using a primer carrying a 10-nucleotide random unique molecular identifier by which each TCR transcript was tagged. Every sequencing run yielded over 180 million TCR-beta sequences covering 15-18 subjects. The RNeasy kit was used to extract total RNA. The KAPA Real-time Library Amplification kit was used to amplify TCR-beta VDJ regions with primers for the TCR constant region and the 5'RACE anchor. A first PCR added sample indexes and Illumina adaptors, and a second PCR then raised library yield. After Ampure bead purification, the TCR product of roughly 650 bp was size-selected on a 2% E-gel SizeSelection system. Library quality was checked on a Bioanalyzer, concentration was measured with Qubit, and libraries were quantified with the Kapa Library Quantification kit before pooling. Paired-end 2 x 150 bp sequencing of the libraries was performed on an Illumina HiSeq 2500. To increase sequence diversity, roughly 24-32% phiX was spiked into each library pool. From the authors' description of their analysis: Quality-filtered reads were processed with the UMI-based MiGEC pipeline, which removed over 75% of raw TCR sequences during error correction. IMGT germline references were used for aligning VDJ genes, and each clonotype was defined as a unique CDR3 amino acid sequence together with its V-J genes. Clonal expansion, Shannon diversity and CDR3 relatedness were evaluated with VDJtools (CalcPairwiseDistances, ClusterSamples), while phylogenetic trees were built in CLCbio workbench. Clones with at least 8 unique UMIs were defined as expanded, with this threshold being based on coefficient-of-variation modelling across technical triplicates. TCRdb trimmed public reads at Q25 via fastp, called clones via MiXCR and kept in-frame beta chains. When rows share a CDR3 protein, they turn into one entry using the most common DNA and genes. Clone size and V and J calls follow TCRdb, not the original study. The sample table holds about 80,000 distinct CDR3 sequences, of which 5.8% were seen once. The ten largest make up 7.9% of the sample.

The meaning of the sample's time point label: longitudinal time-point 2. For unsorted PBMC libraries, 2 million PBMCs were used after storage in RNAlater at -80 degrees C until RNA extraction. The multiple sclerosis patients were enrolled in a US clinical protocol that evaluated disease progression with magnetic resonance imaging. Peripheral blood underwent Ficoll-Hypaque density gradient centrifugation to isolate PBMCs, which were then cryopreserved in liquid nitrogen. As concerns this clonotype: Its cognate antigen has yet to be identified. Per-base qualities were not stored, and no clone one base away is much larger.

Recombination joined TRBV5-6 with TRBJ2-1, with the D gene uncertain. The clonotype was recovered from a woman aged 60-75 years with multiple sclerosis. Source material: PBMCs. In nucleotide form, the sequence is TGTGCCAGCAGCCACGGGTATAATGAGCAGTTCTTC. It specifies CASSHGYNEQFF.